A selection of T cell receptor beta chains follows, all from one sample in a study of T cell repertoires in cytomegalovirus infection. Each CDR3 protein is one row after TCRdb ran MiXCR on the reads. The table records about 85,000 distinct CDR3 sequences, approximately 43% of them present only once. The antigens of these receptors remain unknown. The sequencing here drew on CD8+ T cells from cultured PBMCs, taken from culture after CMV antigen stimulation. All receptors derive from a human donor in good health (CMV status not recorded). Some clones in this sample may be carry-over from other donors' samples. Both conserved end residues are part of each CDR3. The order of the fields is D gene, J gene, clone size, V gene, CDR3 protein, CDR3 DNA. A D gene is named only where the DNA matches it firmly. Clone size, where shown, is once, few, many, or a class for clones that have expanded.

D gene: -
J gene: TRBJ2-7
clone size: -
V gene: TRBV6-5
CDR3 protein: CASSTGSHYEQYF
CDR3 DNA: TGTGCCAGCAGTACAGGTAGCCACTACGAGCAGTACTTC

D gene: TRBD1
J gene: TRBJ2-4
clone size: -
V gene: TRBV28
CDR3 protein: CASSEQGAGTKNIQYF
CDR3 DNA: TGTGCCAGCAGTGAGCAGGGGGCAGGGACCAAAAACATTCAGTACTTC

D gene: TRBD1
J gene: TRBJ2-7
clone size: few
V gene: TRBV10-3
CDR3 protein: CAIRPGTAYEQYF
CDR3 DNA: TGTGCCATCAGACCCGGGACAGCCTACGAGCAGTACTTC

D gene: -
J gene: TRBJ2-1
clone size: -
V gene: TRBV24-1
CDR3 protein: CATSDSLSSYNEQFF
CDR3 DNA: TGTGCCACCTCCGACAGCCTCAGCTCCTACAATGAGCAGTTCTTC

D gene: TRBD2
J gene: TRBJ2-5
clone size: -
V gene: TRBV6-6
CDR3 protein: CASSNGRSETQYF
CDR3 DNA: TGTGCCAGCAGTAACGGGAGGAGCGAGACCCAGTACTTC

D gene: -
J gene: TRBJ2-1
clone size: -
V gene: TRBV7-3
CDR3 protein: CASSLSSGNNEQFF
CDR3 DNA: TGTGCCAGCAGCTTAAGTTCGGGGAACAATGAGCAGTTCTTC

D gene: -
J gene: TRBJ2-7
clone size: -
V gene: TRBV28
CDR3 protein: CASSYNAYEQYF
CDR3 DNA: TGTGCCAGCAGTTACAACGCCTACGAGCAGTACTTC

D gene: -
J gene: TRBJ2-3
clone size: -
V gene: TRBV3-1
CDR3 protein: CASSQGRNTDTQYF
CDR3 DNA: TGTGCCAGCAGCCAGGGCAGGAACACAGATACGCAGTATTTT

D gene: TRBD1
J gene: TRBJ1-2
clone size: few
V gene: TRBV7-2
CDR3 protein: CASSLGQGPSIYGYTF
CDR3 DNA: TGTGCCAGCAGCCTGGGACAGGGACCCTCCATCTATGGCTACACCTTC

D gene: TRBD2
J gene: TRBJ2-3
clone size: few
V gene: TRBV11-2
CDR3 protein: CASSHGTSVRTDTQYF
CDR3 DNA: TGTGCCAGCAGCCACGGGACTAGCGTACGGACAGATACGCAGTATTTT

D gene: TRBD1
J gene: TRBJ2-1
clone size: -
V gene: TRBV11-2
CDR3 protein: CASSPTGANEQFF
CDR3 DNA: TGTGCCAGCAGCCCCACAGGGGCCAATGAGCAGTTCTTC

D gene: TRBD1
J gene: TRBJ1-2
clone size: few
V gene: TRBV7-9
CDR3 protein: CASSLVQGAVGYTF
CDR3 DNA: TGTGCCAGCAGCTTAGTACAGGGGGCTGTTGGCTACACCTTC

D gene: -
J gene: TRBJ1-5
clone size: once
V gene: TRBV12-3/TRBV12-4
CDR3 protein: CASSLWGSSNQPQHF
CDR3 DNA: TGTGCCAGCAGTTTATGGGGGAGTAGCAATCAGCCCCAGCATTTT

D gene: TRBD1
J gene: TRBJ2-2
clone size: -
V gene: TRBV5-4
CDR3 protein: CASSTGQGDYTGELFF
CDR3 DNA: TGTGCCAGCAGCACGGGACAGGGGGACTACACCGGGGAGCTGTTTTTT

D gene: TRBD1
J gene: TRBJ2-7
clone size: -
V gene: TRBV5-4
CDR3 protein: CASSPDRRGPYEQYF
CDR3 DNA: TGTGCCAGCAGTCCGGACAGGAGAGGGCCCTACGAGCAGTACTTC

D gene: -
J gene: TRBJ2-7
clone size: -
V gene: TRBV27
CDR3 protein: CASSFRQDGPYEQYF
CDR3 DNA: TGTGCCAGCAGTTTTAGACAGGACGGCCCCTACGAGCAGTACTTC

D gene: -
J gene: TRBJ1-2
clone size: once
V gene: TRBV7-2
CDR3 protein: CASSLGPRGPPSYGYTF
CDR3 DNA: TGTGCCAGCAGCTTAGGACCCAGGGGTCCCCCAAGCTATGGCTACACCTTC

D gene: -
J gene: TRBJ1-5
clone size: -
V gene: TRBV15
CDR3 protein: CATSRETRRNQPQHF
CDR3 DNA: TGTGCCACCAGCAGAGAAACCAGACGGAATCAGCCCCAGCATTTT

D gene: -
J gene: TRBJ1-5
clone size: few
V gene: TRBV24-1
CDR3 protein: CATSDRESQHF
CDR3 DNA: TGTGCCACCAGTGATCGGGAGTCCCAGCATTTT

D gene: TRBD1
J gene: TRBJ2-3
clone size: -
V gene: TRBV27
CDR3 protein: CASSRAGGSDTQYF
CDR3 DNA: TGTGCCAGCAGTCGCGCAGGGGGATCAGATACGCAGTATTTT

D gene: -
J gene: TRBJ1-4
clone size: -
V gene: TRBV7-9
CDR3 protein: CASSLLGVAANEKLFF
CDR3 DNA: TGTGCCAGCAGCTTATTGGGTGTGGCGGCTAATGAAAAACTGTTTTTT

D gene: -
J gene: TRBJ2-1
clone size: -
V gene: TRBV7-9
CDR3 protein: CASSLRTNVYNEQFF
CDR3 DNA: TGTGCCAGCAGCTTACGGACAAATGTATACAATGAGCAGTTCTTC

D gene: TRBD2
J gene: TRBJ2-3
clone size: -
V gene: TRBV7-2
CDR3 protein: CASRTTSGRNTQYF
CDR3 DNA: TGTGCCAGCAGGACGACTAGCGGGCGAAATACGCAGTATTTT

D gene: -
J gene: TRBJ2-3
clone size: -
V gene: TRBV18
CDR3 protein: CASSPGTYTDTQYF
CDR3 DNA: TGTGCCAGCTCACCCGGGACCTACACAGATACGCAGTATTTT

D gene: -
J gene: TRBJ1-5
clone size: -
V gene: TRBV7-8
CDR3 protein: CASSDLEGEVGRQPQHF
CDR3 DNA: TGTGCCAGCAGTGACCTCGAGGGGGAAGTTGGCCGTCAGCCCCAGCATTTT

D gene: TRBD1
J gene: TRBJ2-7
clone size: once
V gene: TRBV10-3
CDR3 protein: CAISEQQGVTYEQYF
CDR3 DNA: TGTGCCATCAGTGAGCAACAGGGGGTGACCTACGAGCAGTACTTC

D gene: -
J gene: TRBJ2-1
clone size: -
V gene: TRBV27
CDR3 protein: CASSPLNRGNEQFF
CDR3 DNA: TGTGCCAGCAGCCCACTCAATCGGGGGAATGAGCAGTTCTTC

D gene: -
J gene: TRBJ2-1
clone size: once
V gene: TRBV2
CDR3 protein: CASIGNEQFF
CDR3 DNA: TGTGCCAGCATTGGGAATGAGCAGTTCTTC

D gene: TRBD2
J gene: TRBJ2-2
clone size: -
V gene: TRBV4-1
CDR3 protein: CASRPAGGPLNTGELFF
CDR3 DNA: TGCGCCAGCAGACCAGCGGGAGGGCCCTTGAACACCGGGGAGCTGTTTTTT

D gene: TRBD1
J gene: TRBJ1-2
clone size: -
V gene: TRBV9
CDR3 protein: CASSTPLDRGDDGYTF
CDR3 DNA: TGTGCCAGCAGCACACCTTTGGACAGGGGTGATGATGGCTACACCTTC

D gene: -
J gene: TRBJ2-1
clone size: -
V gene: TRBV4-2
CDR3 protein: CASDGQRQGGPGEQFF
CDR3 DNA: TGTGCCAGCGATGGGCAGAGACAGGGAGGGCCAGGGGAGCAGTTCTTC

D gene: -
J gene: TRBJ1-1
clone size: -
V gene: TRBV19
CDR3 protein: CASYGGDTRRLNTEAFF
CDR3 DNA: TGTGCCAGTTACGGAGGGGACACCCGACGGCTGAACACTGAAGCTTTCTTT

D gene: -
J gene: TRBJ2-3
clone size: few
V gene: TRBV7-8
CDR3 protein: CASSFRGRPSTDTQYF
CDR3 DNA: TGTGCCAGCAGCTTCCGTGGGCGCCCCAGCACAGATACGCAGTATTTT

D gene: -
J gene: TRBJ1-4
clone size: few
V gene: TRBV4-1
CDR3 protein: CASSQGGKLFF
CDR3 DNA: TGCGCCAGCAGCCAAGGGGGCAAACTGTTTTTT

D gene: -
J gene: TRBJ2-2
clone size: -
V gene: TRBV7-9
CDR3 protein: CASSLSGTNTGELFF
CDR3 DNA: TGTGCCAGCAGCTTAAGTGGGACGAACACCGGGGAGCTGTTTTTT

D gene: TRBD1
J gene: TRBJ1-4
clone size: -
V gene: TRBV12-3/TRBV12-4
CDR3 protein: CASTLGTGGNEKLFF
CDR3 DNA: TGTGCCAGCACCCTTGGGACAGGGGGAAATGAAAAACTGTTTTTT

D gene: -
J gene: TRBJ1-1
clone size: -
V gene: TRBV10-3
CDR3 protein: CAISDLSGTEAFF
CDR3 DNA: TGTGCCATCAGTGACCTGTCGGGCACTGAAGCTTTCTTT

D gene: TRBD2
J gene: TRBJ2-3
clone size: -
V gene: TRBV7-9
CDR3 protein: CASIPGGAGTDTQYF
CDR3 DNA: TGTGCCAGCATCCCCGGGGGGGCCGGGACAGATACGCAGTATTTT

D gene: -
J gene: TRBJ1-4
clone size: -
V gene: TRBV7-2
CDR3 protein: CASSLNGRDEKLFF
CDR3 DNA: TGTGCCAGCAGCTTAAACGGGAGGGATGAAAAACTGTTTTTT

D gene: -
J gene: TRBJ2-5
clone size: -
V gene: TRBV5-1
CDR3 protein: CASRQKQETQYF
CDR3 DNA: TGCGCCAGCAGACAGAAACAAGAGACCCAGTACTTC

D gene: -
J gene: TRBJ1-1
clone size: -
V gene: TRBV7-9
CDR3 protein: CASDKALLPEAFF
CDR3 DNA: TGTGCCAGCGACAAGGCGCTGCTCCCTGAAGCTTTCTTT

D gene: TRBD1
J gene: TRBJ2-2
clone size: once
V gene: TRBV25-1
CDR3 protein: CASRGQGTNTGELFF
CDR3 DNA: TGTGCCAGCAGAGGACAGGGCACGAACACCGGGGAGCTGTTTTTT